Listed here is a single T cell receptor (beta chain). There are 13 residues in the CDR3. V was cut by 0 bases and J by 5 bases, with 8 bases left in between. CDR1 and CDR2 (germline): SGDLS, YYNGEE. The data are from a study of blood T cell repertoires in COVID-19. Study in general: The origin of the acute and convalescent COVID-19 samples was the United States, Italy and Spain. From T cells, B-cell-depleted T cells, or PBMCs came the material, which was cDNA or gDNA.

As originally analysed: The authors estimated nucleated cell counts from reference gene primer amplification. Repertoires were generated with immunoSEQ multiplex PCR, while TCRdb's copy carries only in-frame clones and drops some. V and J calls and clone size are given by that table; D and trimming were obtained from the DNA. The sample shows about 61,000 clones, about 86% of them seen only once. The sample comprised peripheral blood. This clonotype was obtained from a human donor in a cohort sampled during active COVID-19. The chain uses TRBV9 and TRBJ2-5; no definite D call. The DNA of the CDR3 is TGTGCCAGCAGCGTAGAGCTGGAGGAGACCCAGTACTTC. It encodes CASSVELEETQYF.